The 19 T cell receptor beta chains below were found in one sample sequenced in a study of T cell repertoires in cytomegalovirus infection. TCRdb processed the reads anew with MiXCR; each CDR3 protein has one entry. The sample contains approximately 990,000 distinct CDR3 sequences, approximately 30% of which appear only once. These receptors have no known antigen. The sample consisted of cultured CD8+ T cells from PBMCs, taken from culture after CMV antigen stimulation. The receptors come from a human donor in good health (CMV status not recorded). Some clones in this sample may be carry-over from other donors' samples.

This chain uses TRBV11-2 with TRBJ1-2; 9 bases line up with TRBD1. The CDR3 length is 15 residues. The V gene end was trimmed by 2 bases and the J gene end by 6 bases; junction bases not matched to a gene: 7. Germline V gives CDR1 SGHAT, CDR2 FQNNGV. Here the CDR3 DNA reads TGTGCCAGCAGCTTACACCTAACAGGGGGCGATGGCTACACCTTC. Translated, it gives CASSLHLTGGDGYTF.

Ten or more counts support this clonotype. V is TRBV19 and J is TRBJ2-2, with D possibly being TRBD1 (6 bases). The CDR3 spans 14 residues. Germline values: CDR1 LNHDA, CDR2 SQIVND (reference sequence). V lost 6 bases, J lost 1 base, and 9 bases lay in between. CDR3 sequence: CASRVRGNTGELFF. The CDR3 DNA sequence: TGTGCCAGTAGGGTCAGGGGGAACACCGGGGAGCTGTTTTTT.

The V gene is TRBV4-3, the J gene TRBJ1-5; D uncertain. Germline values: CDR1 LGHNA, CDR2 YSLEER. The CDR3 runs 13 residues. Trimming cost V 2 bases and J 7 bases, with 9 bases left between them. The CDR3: CASSQSHEQPQHF. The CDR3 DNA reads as TGCGCCAGCAGCCAAAGCCACGAACAGCCCCAGCATTTT.

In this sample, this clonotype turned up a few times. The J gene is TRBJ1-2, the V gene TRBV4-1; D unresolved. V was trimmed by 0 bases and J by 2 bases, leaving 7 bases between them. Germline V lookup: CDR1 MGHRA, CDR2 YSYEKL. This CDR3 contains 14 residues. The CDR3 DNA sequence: TGCGCCAGCAGCCAAGATCCGGGGAACTATGGCTACACCTTC. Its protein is CASSQDPGNYGYTF.

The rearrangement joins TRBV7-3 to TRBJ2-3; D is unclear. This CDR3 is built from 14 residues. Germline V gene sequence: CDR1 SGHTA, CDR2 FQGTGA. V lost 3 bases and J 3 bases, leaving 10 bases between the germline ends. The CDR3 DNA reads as TGTGCCAGCAGCTTGGTCGCTCGGACAGATACGCAGTATTTT. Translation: CASSLVARTDTQYF.

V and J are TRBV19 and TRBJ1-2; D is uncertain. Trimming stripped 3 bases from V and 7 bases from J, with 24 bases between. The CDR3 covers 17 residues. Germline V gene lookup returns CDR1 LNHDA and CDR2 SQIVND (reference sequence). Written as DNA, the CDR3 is TGTGCCAGTAGTATTAAGTTCTGGTCGAGAGGGTTTTTTGGCTACACCTTC. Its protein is CASSIKFWSRGFFGYTF. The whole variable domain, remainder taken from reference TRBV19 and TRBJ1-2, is DGGITQSPKYLFRKEGQNVTLSCEQNLNHDAMYWYRQDPGQGLRLIYYSQIVNDFQKGDIAEGYSVSREKKESFPLTVTSAQKNPTAFYLCASSIKFWSRGFFGYTFGSGTRLTVV.

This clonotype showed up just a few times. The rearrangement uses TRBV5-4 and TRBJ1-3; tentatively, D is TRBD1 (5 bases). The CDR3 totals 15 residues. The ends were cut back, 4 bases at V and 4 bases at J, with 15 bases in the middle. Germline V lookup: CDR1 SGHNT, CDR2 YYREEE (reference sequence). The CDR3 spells CASSPVGGAGNTIYF. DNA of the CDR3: TGTGCCAGCAGCCCCGTCGGAGGGGCCGGAAACACCATATATTTT.

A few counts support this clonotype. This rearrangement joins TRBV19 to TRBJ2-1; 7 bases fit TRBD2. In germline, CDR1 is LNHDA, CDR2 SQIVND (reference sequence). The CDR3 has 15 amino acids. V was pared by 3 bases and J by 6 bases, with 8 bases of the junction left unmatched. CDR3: CASSISSGELNEQFF. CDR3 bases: TGTGCCAGTAGTATTTCCAGCGGGGAGCTCAATGAGCAGTTCTTC.

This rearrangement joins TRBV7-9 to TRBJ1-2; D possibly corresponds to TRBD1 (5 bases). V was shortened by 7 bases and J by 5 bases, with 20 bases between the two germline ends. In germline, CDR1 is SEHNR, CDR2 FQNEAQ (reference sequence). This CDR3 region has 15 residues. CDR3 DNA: TGTGCCAGCAACGAGGACACTGGAGGAAGATATGGCTACACCTTC. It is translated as CASNEDTGGRYGYTF.

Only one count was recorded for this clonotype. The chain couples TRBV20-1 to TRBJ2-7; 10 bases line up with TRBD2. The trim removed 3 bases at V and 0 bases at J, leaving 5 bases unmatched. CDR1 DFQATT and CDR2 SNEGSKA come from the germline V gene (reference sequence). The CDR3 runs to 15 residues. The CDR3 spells CSARKTSGFSYEQYV. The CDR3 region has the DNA TGCAGTGCTAGGAAGACTAGCGGGTTCTCCTACGAGCAGTACGTC.

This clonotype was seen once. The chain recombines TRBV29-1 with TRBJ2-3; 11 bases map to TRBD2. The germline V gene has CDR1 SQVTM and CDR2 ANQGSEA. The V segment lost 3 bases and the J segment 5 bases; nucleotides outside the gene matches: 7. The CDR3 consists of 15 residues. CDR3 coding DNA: TGCAGCGTTGATCCTAGCGGGGGGCCAGGAGATACGCAGTATTTT. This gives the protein CSVDPSGGPGDTQYF.

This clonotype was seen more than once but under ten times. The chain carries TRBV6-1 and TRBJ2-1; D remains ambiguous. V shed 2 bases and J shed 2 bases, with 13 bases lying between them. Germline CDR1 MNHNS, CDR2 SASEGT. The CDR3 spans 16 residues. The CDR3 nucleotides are TGTGCCAGCAGTGAATCCTTGGCGAGAACCTACAATGAGCAGTTCTTC. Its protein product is CASSESLARTYNEQFF.

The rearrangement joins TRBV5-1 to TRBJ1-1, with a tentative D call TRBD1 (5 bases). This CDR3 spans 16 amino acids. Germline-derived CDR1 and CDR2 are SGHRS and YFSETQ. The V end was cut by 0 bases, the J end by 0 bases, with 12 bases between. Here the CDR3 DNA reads TGCGCCAGCAGCTTGGCGGGGGATCGGATGAACACTGAAGCTTTCTTT. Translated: CASSLAGDRMNTEAFF. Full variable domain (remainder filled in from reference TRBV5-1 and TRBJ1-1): KAGVTQTPRYLIKTRGQQVTLSCSPISGHRSVSWYQQTPGQGLQFLFEYFSETQRNKGNFPGRFSGRQFSNSRSEMNVSTLELGDSALYLCASSLAGDRMNTEAFFGQGTRLTVV.

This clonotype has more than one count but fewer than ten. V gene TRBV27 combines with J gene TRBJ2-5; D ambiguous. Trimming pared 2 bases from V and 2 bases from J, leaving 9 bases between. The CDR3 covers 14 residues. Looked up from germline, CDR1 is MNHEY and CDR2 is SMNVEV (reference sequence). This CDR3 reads CASSLLGKQETQYF. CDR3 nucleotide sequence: TGTGCCAGCAGTTTACTTGGGAAACAAGAGACCCAGTACTTC.

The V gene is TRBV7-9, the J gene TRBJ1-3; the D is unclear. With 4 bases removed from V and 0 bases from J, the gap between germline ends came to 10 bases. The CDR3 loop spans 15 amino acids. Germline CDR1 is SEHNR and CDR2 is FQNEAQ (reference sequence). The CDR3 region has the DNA TGTGCCAGCAGCTCCCCCAGGTACTCTGGAAACACCATATATTTT. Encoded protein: CASSSPRYSGNTIYF.

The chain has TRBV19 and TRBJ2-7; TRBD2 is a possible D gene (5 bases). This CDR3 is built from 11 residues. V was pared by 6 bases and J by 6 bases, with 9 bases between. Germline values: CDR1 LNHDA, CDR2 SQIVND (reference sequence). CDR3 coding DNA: TGTGCCAGTAGCCGCGGGCGCGAGCAGTACGTC. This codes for CASSRGREQYV.

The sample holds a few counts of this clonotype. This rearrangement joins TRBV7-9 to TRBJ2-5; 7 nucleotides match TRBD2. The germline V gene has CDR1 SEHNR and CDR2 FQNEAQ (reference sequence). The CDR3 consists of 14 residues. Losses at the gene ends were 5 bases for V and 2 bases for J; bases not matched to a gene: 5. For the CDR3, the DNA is TGTGCCAGCAGCGCGGACGGGAGGCAAGAGACCCAGTACTTC. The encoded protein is CASSADGRQETQYF.

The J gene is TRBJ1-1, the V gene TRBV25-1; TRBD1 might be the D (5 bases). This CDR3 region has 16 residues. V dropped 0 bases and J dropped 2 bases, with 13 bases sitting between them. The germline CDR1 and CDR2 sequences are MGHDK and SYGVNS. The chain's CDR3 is CASSEYTLGPNTEAFF. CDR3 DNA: TGTGCCAGCAGTGAATATACGTTGGGACCAAACACTGAAGCTTTCTTT.

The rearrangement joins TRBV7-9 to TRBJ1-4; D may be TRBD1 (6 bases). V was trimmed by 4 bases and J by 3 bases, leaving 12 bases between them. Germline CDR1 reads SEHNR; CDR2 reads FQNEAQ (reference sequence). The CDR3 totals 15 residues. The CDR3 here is CASSSIQGSNEKLFF. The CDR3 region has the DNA TGTGCCAGCAGCTCGATACAGGGATCTAATGAAAAACTGTTTTTT. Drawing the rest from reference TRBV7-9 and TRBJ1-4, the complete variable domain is DTGVSQNPRHKITKRGQNVTFRCDPISEHNRLYWYRQTLGQGPEFLTYFQNEAQLEKSRLLSDRFSAERPKGSFSTLEIQRTEQGDSAMYLCASSSIQGSNEKLFFGSGTQLSVL.